This T cell receptor beta chain was recovered during a study of blood T cell repertoires in COVID-19. Study information: PBMCs, B-cell-depleted T cells, or T cells provided the cDNA or gDNA that made up the material.

Data came from immunoSEQ multiplex PCR; TCRdb stores just in-frame clones and leaves some out. The table lists about 34,000 clones, roughly 74% of them singletons. The CDR3 runs to 15 residues. V was cut by 6 bases and J by 4 bases, with 18 bases left in between. CDR1 and CDR2 (germline): MDHEN, SYDVKM. The sample taken for sequencing was peripheral blood. This sequence joins TRBV28 and TRBJ1-2; no firm D call. This receptor was taken from a man aged 80 or over with active or convalescent COVID-19. The CDR3 loop reads CASSPAQTDVYGYTF. The CDR3 nucleotides are TGTGCCAGCAGCCCAGCGCAGACTGACGTCTATGGCTACACCTTC.